These 32 T cell receptor beta chains share one sample of origin, sequenced in a study of cytomegalovirus exposure and HLA in healthy donors. The PCR employed 60 Vbeta primers together with 13 Jbeta primers. Measured with immunoSEQ multiplex PCR; TCRdb has only the in-frame clones, and not every one. The sample data list roughly 120,000 clones. The sequencing sample was made of PBMCs. These receptor sequences come from a man between 18 and 35 years old in good health and CMV-seronegative.

The rearrangement joins TRBV5-8 to TRBJ2-5; D gene ambiguous. This CDR3 region has 13 residues. V was cut by 3 bases and J by 5 bases, with 11 bases left in between. Germline loops: CDR1 SGHTS, CDR2 YDEGEE. The CDR3 spells CASSWVPGETQYF. CDR3 sequence (DNA): TGTGCCAGCAGCTGGGTACCCGGGGAGACCCAGTACTTC.

The chain uses TRBV9 and TRBJ2-7; D not resolved. This CDR3 contains 15 residues. V was pared by 0 bases and J by 2 bases, with 12 bases between. The germline gives CDR1 SGDLS, CDR2 YYNGEE. CDR3 in amino acids: CASSVGVADTYEQYF. CDR3 coding DNA: TGTGCCAGCAGCGTAGGGGTAGCTGATACCTACGAGCAGTACTTC.

The J gene is TRBJ2-3, the V gene TRBV6-1, with 9 bases identical to TRBD2. Germline loops: CDR1 MNHNS, CDR2 SASEGT. The ends lost 6 bases at V and 4 bases at J; junction bases unmatched: 8. The CDR3 is 15 residues long. The CDR3 region is CASRLAGERADTQYF. For the CDR3, the DNA is TGTGCCAGCAGACTAGCGGGCGAGCGTGCAGATACGCAGTATTTT.

The chain combines TRBV5-1 with TRBJ2-1; 9 bases agree with TRBD2. This CDR3 contains 15 residues. J was trimmed by 8 bases and V by 4 bases; bases with no gene match: 10. Germline V lookup: CDR1 SGHRS, CDR2 YFSETQ. CDR3 sequence: CASSRTSVRLDEQFF. The CDR3 DNA follows: TGCGCCAGCAGCAGGACTAGCGTAAGGCTCGATGAGCAGTTCTTC. The full variable domain, completed using reference TRBV5-1 and TRBJ2-1, is KAGVTQTPRYLIKTRGQQVTLSCSPISGHRSVSWYQQTPGQGLQFLFEYFSETQRNKGNFPGRFSGRQFSNSRSEMNVSTLELGDSALYLCASSRTSVRLDEQFFGPGTRLTVL.

J is TRBJ1-1 and V is TRBV6-5; the match to TRBD1 covers 10 bases. Trimming took 0 bases from V and 5 from J; bases not matched to a gene: 3. The length of the CDR3 is 15 residues. Per germline, CDR1 MNHEY and CDR2 SVGAGI. The CDR3 region is CASSYSGQGLTEAFF. The CDR3 nucleotides are TGTGCCAGCAGTTACTCGGGACAGGGGTTGACTGAAGCTTTCTTT.

The chain carries TRBV19 and TRBJ2-7; TRBD1 agrees at 10 bases. Germline V gene sequence: CDR1 LNHDA, CDR2 SQIVND (reference sequence). The J segment lost 2 bases and the V segment lost 6 bases, leaving 4 bases of the junction unmatched. The CDR3 sequence is 14 residues long. The CDR3 protein is CASSSGQGAYEQYF. CDR3 DNA sequence: TGTGCCAGTAGCTCTGGACAGGGGGCCTACGAGCAGTACTTC.

The chain uses TRBV19 and TRBJ2-1, with D uncertain. With 7 bases removed from V and 6 bases from J, the gap between germline ends came to 7 bases. The CDR3 contains 11 residues. From germline, CDR1 is LNHDA and CDR2 SQIVND (reference sequence). The CDR3 is CASTFVNEQFF. The DNA for the CDR3 is TGTGCCAGTACATTTGTCAATGAGCAGTTCTTC.

The V and J genes are TRBV4-2 and TRBJ2-7; 10 bases match TRBD2. The CDR3 has 16 amino acids. Germline loops: CDR1 LGHNA, CDR2 YNFKEQ. V lost 4 bases, J lost 0 bases, and 6 bases stayed unmatched. The CDR3 bases are TGTGCCAGCAGCCGACAGCTAGCGGGGGCCTCCTACGAGCAGTACTTC. This translates into CASSRQLAGASYEQYF.

The chain links TRBV19 to TRBJ2-1; D may be TRBD2 (7 bases). Trimming pared 3 bases from V and 7 bases from J, leaving 22 bases between. The CDR3 totals 17 residues. Germline-derived CDR1 and CDR2 are LNHDA and SQIVND (reference sequence). CDR3 nucleotides: TGTGCCAGTAGTATCACCCCCCGCGGGGGCCGCGGGAATGAGCAGTTCTTC. It specifies CASSITPRGGRGNEQFF.

The chain uses TRBV18 and TRBJ1-1, with 7 bases aligning to TRBD1. The junction had 8 bases not matched to a gene; V was cut back by 0 bases and J by 7 bases. Germline V gene sequence: CDR1 KGHSH, CDR2 LQKENI. CDR3 length: 15 residues. CDR3 DNA sequence: TGTGCCAGCTCACCACCTAGTAGACAGGGCTTTGAAGCTTTCTTT. Amino acids: CASSPPSRQGFEAFF.

The rearrangement joins TRBV20-1 to TRBJ2-1, with TRBD2 as a possible D gene (6 bases). Germline assignment: CDR1 DFQATT and CDR2 SNEGSKA (reference sequence). V was pared by 6 bases and J by 9 bases, with 12 bases between. The CDR3 spans 11 residues. Here the CDR3 DNA reads TGCAGTGCGCCCGCGCGGGGTGAGCAGTTCTTC. Its protein is CSAPARGEQFF.

The chain recombines TRBV2 with TRBJ2-5, with 11 positions matching TRBD2. The CDR3 spans 16 residues. Germline V gene lookup returns CDR1 SNHLY and CDR2 FYNNEI. J lost 4 bases, V lost 6 bases, and 10 bases had no gene match. The CDR3 DNA follows: TGTGCCAGCAGCGTTGGAATAGCGGGAGGGCCAGAGACCCAGTACTTC. Residues: CASSVGIAGGPETQYF. Together with reference TRBV2 and TRBJ2-5, the CDR3 gives the full variable domain: EPEVTQTPSHQVTQMGQEVILRCVPISNHLYFYWYRQILGQKVEFLVSFYNNEISEKSEIFDDQFSVERPDGSNFTLKIRSTKLEDSAMYFCASSVGIAGGPETQYFGPGTRLLVL.

V is TRBV2 and J is TRBJ2-1; 14 nucleotides align to TRBD2. CDR1 is SNHLY and CDR2 is FYNNEI in the germline V gene. CDR3 size: 16 residues. V shed 4 bases, J shed 6 bases, and the junction held 5 bases outside the gene matches. In nucleotides, the CDR3 is TGTGCCAGCAGTGCGAGAGGACTAGCGGGAGGCAATGAGCAGTTCTTC. Its protein is CASSARGLAGGNEQFF.

This sequence joins TRBV19 and TRBJ2-5, with TRBD2 matching 14 bases. The better agreement between TRBJ2-7 and the DNA end casts doubt on the J call. There are 15 residues in the CDR3. Germline V gene lookup returns CDR1 LNHDA and CDR2 SQIVND (reference sequence). The CDR3 protein is CASSYGLAGGNEQYF. DNA of the CDR3: TGTGCCAGTAGTTACGGACTAGCGGGAGGTAACGAGCAGTACTTC.

J is TRBJ2-7 and V is TRBV6-5, with D perhaps matching TRBD2 (5 bases). The CDR3 runs 16 residues. V gave up 4 bases and J gave up 5 bases, with 21 bases separating them. The germline CDR1 and CDR2 sequences are MNHEY and SVGAGI. The CDR3 loop is CASSSRGSKPSHEQYF. The CDR3 nucleotides are TGTGCCAGCAGTTCGCGAGGGTCGAAACCTAGCCACGAGCAGTACTTC.

The chain combines TRBV6-6 with TRBJ2-2, with D possibly matching TRBD1 (7 bases). The CDR3 runs to 13 residues. CDR1 is MNHNY and CDR2 is SVGAGI in the germline V gene (reference sequence). V was shortened by 8 bases and J by 6 bases, with 13 bases between the two germline ends. The CDR3 bases are TGTGCCAGCTCCAGGGGGGAGGCCGGGGAGCTGTTTTTT. Translated, it gives CASSRGEAGELFF.

This rearrangement joins TRBV6-1 to TRBJ2-7; the match to TRBD1 covers 7 bases. The CDR3 length is 13 residues. J was trimmed by 6 bases and V by 11 bases; bases with no gene match: 13. CDR1 MNHNS and CDR2 SASEGT come from the germline V gene. CDR3 protein: CAAMLTGLGEQYF. The CDR3 DNA sequence: TGTGCCGCCATGCTGACAGGGTTGGGCGAGCAGTACTTC.

This chain joins TRBV19 and TRBJ1-2; D ambiguous. CDR3 size: 14 residues. V was trimmed by 5 bases and J by 8 bases, leaving 18 bases between them. Germline V CDR1 and CDR2: LNHDA, SQIVND (reference sequence). CDR3 protein: CASSSDPARGGYTF. The DNA of the CDR3 is TGTGCCAGTAGTTCAGATCCAGCCCGAGGGGGCTACACCTTC.

The rearrangement links TRBV9 to TRBJ2-1; weak D call: TRBD2 (6 bases). Trimming removed 1 base from V and 4 bases from J, with 21 bases in between. CDR3 length: 18 amino acids. The germline CDR1 and CDR2 sequences are SGDLS and YYNGEE. CDR3 nucleotide sequence: TGTGCCAGCAGCGTACAGACGAGGACCCGGGGGAATTACAATGAGCAGTTCTTC. Translation gives CASSVQTRTRGNYNEQFF.

The chain has TRBV6-5 and TRBJ1-1, with 8 bases matching TRBD1. The CDR3 length is 13 residues. J gave up 2 bases and V 8 bases, and 4 bases lay outside the gene matches. Germline-derived CDR1 and CDR2 are MNHEY and SVGAGI. Here the CDR3 reads CASGGQVNTEAFF. CDR3 sequence (DNA): TGTGCCAGCGGGGGACAGGTTAACACTGAAGCTTTCTTT.

The chain links TRBV9 to TRBJ1-1; D perhaps matches TRBD1 (6 bases). Germline V gene lookup returns CDR1 SGDLS and CDR2 YYNGEE. CDR3 length equals 17 residues. Trimming took off 0 bases at V and 0 bases at J, with 15 bases between the two ends. The CDR3 sequence: CASSVGSRQGLNTEAFF. DNA for the CDR3: TGTGCCAGCAGCGTAGGGTCCCGGCAGGGGTTGAACACTGAAGCTTTCTTT.

The chain combines TRBV5-8 with TRBJ2-3; 7 nucleotides line up with TRBD2. The germline V gene encodes CDR1 SGHTS and CDR2 YDEGEE. The CDR3 covers 15 residues. The V gene end was trimmed by 0 bases and the J gene end by 5 bases; junction bases not matched to a gene: 6. CDR3 amino acids: CASSLGGGGRDTQYF. The CDR3 region has the DNA TGTGCCAGCAGCTTGGGAGGCGGGGGTCGAGATACGCAGTATTTT.

The chain is built from TRBV9 and TRBJ2-1; no clear D. CDR1 and CDR2 from the germline V gene are SGDLS and YYNGEE. The CDR3 sequence is 13 residues long. Deletions cut 4 bases from V and 5 bases from J, with 10 bases between. The CDR3 reads CASSPDIDNEQFF. The CDR3 DNA sequence: TGTGCCAGCAGCCCAGACATCGACAATGAGCAGTTCTTC.

The chain joins TRBV5-6 to TRBJ2-7; TRBD1 aligns across 7 bases. Per germline, CDR1 SGHDT and CDR2 YYEEEE. V shed 4 bases and J 0 bases; nucleotides not matched to a gene: 7. The CDR3 runs 15 residues. CDR3 loop: CASSRRGQSSYEQYF. The CDR3 DNA sequence: TGTGCCAGCAGCCGAAGGGGGCAGAGCTCCTACGAGCAGTACTTC.

The CDR3 is CASSRAPRALLHHNEQFF. The CDR3 region has the DNA TGTGCCAGCAGCCGGGCCCCGAGGGCGCTCTTACATCACAATGAGCAGTTCTTC. The chain carries TRBV5-4 and TRBJ2-1, with a weak D call TRBD2 (5 bases). The V and J ends lost 4 bases and 5 bases respectively, with 25 bases between them. CDR1 and CDR2 from the germline V gene are SGHNT and YYREEE (reference sequence). The CDR3 loop spans 18 amino acids. Full variable domain (outside the CDR3, taken from reference TRBV5-4 and TRBJ2-1): ETGVTQSPTHLIKTRGQQVTLRCSSQSGHNTVSWYQQALGQGPQFIFQYYREEENGRGNFPPRFSGLQFPNYSSELNVNALELDDSALYLCASSRAPRALLHHNEQFFGPGTRLTVL.

The V and J genes are TRBV5-6 and TRBJ1-6, with no clear D. CDR1 is SGHDT and CDR2 is YYEEEE in the germline V gene. This CDR3 is built from 14 residues. The V and J ends lost 4 bases and 5 bases respectively, with 10 bases between them. The CDR3 bases are TGTGCCAGCAGCCCAGGCGTCCATAATTCACCCCTCCACTTT. Translating it yields CASSPGVHNSPLHF.

The V and J genes are TRBV29-1 and TRBJ1-2, with a possible D match to TRBD1 (6 bases). The germline V gene encodes CDR1 SQVTM and CDR2 ANQGSEA. This CDR3 is built from 14 residues. V was pared by 0 bases and J by 8 bases, with 16 bases between. Here the CDR3 reads CSVEDAGALGGYTF. CDR3 bases: TGCAGCGTTGAAGATGCGGGGGCTCTAGGAGGCTACACCTTC. Full variable domain (remainder filled in from reference TRBV29-1 and TRBJ1-2): SAVISQKPSRDICQRGTSLTIQCQVDSQVTMMFWYRQQPGQSLTLIATANQGSEATYESGFVIDKFPISRPNLTFSTLTVSNMSPEDSSIYLCSVEDAGALGGYTFGSGTRLTVV.

V gene TRBV5-1 combines with J gene TRBJ2-2; TRBD1 is a possible D gene (5 bases). CDR1 is SGHRS and CDR2 is YFSETQ in the germline V gene. This CDR3 comprises 14 residues. The germline V and J ends were trimmed by 4 bases and 1 base, with 8 bases remaining between them. The CDR3 here is CASSAGQNTGELFF. The CDR3 DNA is TGCGCCAGCAGCGCCGGACAGAACACCGGGGAGCTGTTTTTT.

This chain joins TRBV5-4 and TRBJ2-5, with 12 bases lining up with TRBD2. The J call may be in error: the DNA end matches TRBJ2-7 better. The CDR3 length is 16 residues. CDR1 and CDR2 from the germline V gene are SGHNT and YYREEE (reference sequence). The CDR3, as DNA: TGTGCCAGCAGCGGGTGGGGACTAGCGGGTTCCTACGAGCAGTACTTC. Translation gives CASSGWGLAGSYEQYF.

Turning to this clone: Germline is not matched at one junction end, which may reflect a read error. V is TRBV9 and J is TRBJ2-2, with D possibly matching TRBD2 (6 bases). Germline CDR1 SGDLS, CDR2 YYNGEE. This CDR3 spans 14 amino acids. This CDR3 is CASRVADYTGELFF. DNA for the CDR3: TGTGCCAGCAGGGTAGCGGACTACACCGGGGAGCTGTTTTTT.

This chain joins TRBV6-5 and TRBJ1-1; D is unresolved. The V gene's germline CDR1 is MNHEY and CDR2 SVGAGI. The CDR3 consists of 13 residues. V lost 0 bases to trimming and J lost 5 bases, with 7 bases between them. For the CDR3, the DNA is TGTGCCAGCAGTTACTCGACTGTAACTGAAGCTTTCTTT. This translates into CASSYSTVTEAFF.

The chain uses TRBV29-1 and TRBJ1-1; tentatively, D is TRBD1 (5 bases). CDR1 and CDR2 (germline): SQVTM, ANQGSEA. The CDR3 runs 11 residues. Trimming took 2 bases from V and 4 from J, leaving 5 bases between them. The CDR3 spells CSVEQGTEAFF. The DNA for the CDR3 is TGCAGCGTTGAACAGGGCACTGAAGCTTTCTTT.